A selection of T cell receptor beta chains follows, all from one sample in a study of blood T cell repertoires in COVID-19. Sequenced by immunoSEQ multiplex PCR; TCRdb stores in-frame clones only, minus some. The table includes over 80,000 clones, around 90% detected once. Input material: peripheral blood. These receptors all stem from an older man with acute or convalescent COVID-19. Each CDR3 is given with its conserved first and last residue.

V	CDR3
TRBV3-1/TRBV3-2	CASSQRQGSQPQHF
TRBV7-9	CASSLRTSGGIWHEQFF
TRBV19	CASSSGQGWTEAFF
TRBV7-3	CASSLNPAGPSSYEQYF
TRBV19	CASSRAASGRAAPYEQYF
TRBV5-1	CASSTDRGDNSPLHF
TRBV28	CASSPLGRNEQYF
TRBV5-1	CASSSLRTNYNEQFF
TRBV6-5	CASSYGGSAGEKLFF
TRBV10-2	CASSDIGQGSGNTIYF
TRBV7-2	CASSPRTSGGYEQYF
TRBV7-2	CASSLRASGSNSDTQYF
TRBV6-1	CASRETGISGANVLTF
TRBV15	CATSRYRPPGEQYF
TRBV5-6	CASSFRTRSQETQYF
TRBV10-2	CASRDTSGSTYEQYF
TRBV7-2	CASSPPGTRYEQYF
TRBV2	CASSFSGANVLTF
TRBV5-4	CALPISYEQYF
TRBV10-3	CAIRGTGQGNRVSYEQYF
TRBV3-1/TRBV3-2	CASSQDYETAYGYTF
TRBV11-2	CASRSSAAGIFLKNGYTF
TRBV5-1	CASSPRTTGELFF
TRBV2	CASTPQGQGNEKLFF
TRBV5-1	CASRGQHEQFF
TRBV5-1	CASSPDSHSNQPQHF
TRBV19	CASSPHAGVEQFF
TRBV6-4	CASSATGDNSPLHF
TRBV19	CASRSVTSGAGELFF
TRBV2	CASSEGGSSYNSPLHF
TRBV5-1	CASSLDGHQPQHF
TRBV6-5	CASRARTGEGTEAFF
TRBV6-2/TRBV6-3	CASSYWLGGINPSSYEQYF
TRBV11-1	CASSSKGGDHTDTQYF